The present T cell receptor beta chain was sequenced within a study of T cells in women clearing cervical HPV infection. The wider study: For cases, blood was sampled a median about 140 days after lesion detection, interquartile range roughly 90 to 230 days.

Generated by immunoSEQ multiplex PCR, the TCRdb table keeps only in-frame clones and is missing some. The table for this sample gives 23,000 or so clones. This clonotype originated in a woman aged 18 to 75 with a cervical HPV16 infection that either progressed to CIN3+ or cleared (not recorded which). The specimen was blood buffy coat.

The sequenced CDR3 bases are TGTGCCAGCAGCCAAGATCTGGGAACTAGCGGCAGCACAGATACG. Its translation is CASSQDLGTSGSTDT. The whole CDR3 protein reads CASSQDLGTSGSTDTQYF. This chain links TRBV14 with TRBJ2-3, with TRBD2 matching 8 bases. With the read ending 3 residues before the CDR3 end, the germline J gene is used to fill in that end. CDR1 is SGHDN, CDR2 FVKESK, per germline. CDR3 size: 18 residues. J was trimmed by 0 bases and V by 0 bases; bases with no gene match: 8.